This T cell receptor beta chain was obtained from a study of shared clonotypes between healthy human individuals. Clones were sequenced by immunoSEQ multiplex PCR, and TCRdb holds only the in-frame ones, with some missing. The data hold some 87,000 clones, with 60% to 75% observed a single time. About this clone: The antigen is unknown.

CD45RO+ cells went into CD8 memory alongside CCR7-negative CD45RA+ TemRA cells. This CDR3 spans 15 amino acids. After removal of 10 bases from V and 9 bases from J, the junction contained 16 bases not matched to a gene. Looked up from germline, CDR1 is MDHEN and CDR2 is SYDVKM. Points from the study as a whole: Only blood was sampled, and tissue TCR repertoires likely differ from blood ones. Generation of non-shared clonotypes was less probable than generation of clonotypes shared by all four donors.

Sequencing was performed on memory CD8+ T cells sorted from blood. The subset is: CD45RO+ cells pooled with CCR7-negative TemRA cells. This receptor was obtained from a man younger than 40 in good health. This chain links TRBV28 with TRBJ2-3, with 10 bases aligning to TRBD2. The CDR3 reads CATDLGSGRALTQYF. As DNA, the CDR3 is TGTGCCACCGATTTGGGAAGCGGGAGGGCCTTAACGCAGTATTTT. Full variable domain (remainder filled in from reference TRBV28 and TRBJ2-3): DVKVTQSSRYLVKRTGEKVFLECVQDMDHENMFWYRQDPGLGLRLIYFSYDVKMKEKGDIPEGYSVSREKKERFSLILESASTNQTSMYLCATDLGSGRALTQYFGPGTRLTVL.